Sequencing of this TCR beta chain was carried out in a study of T cell changes during pregnancy in multiple sclerosis. The V end was cut by 3 bases, the J end by 0 bases, with 5 bases between. The length of the CDR3 is 13 residues. CDR1 SGHNT and CDR2 YENEEA come from the germline V gene. Using immunoSEQ multiplex PCR, the repertoire was profiled, and TCRdb retains in-frame clones only, with some absent. The sample records about 39,000 clones, less than 95% being singletons. The sample here was CD4+ T cells from peripheral blood mononuclear cells, taken in the first trimester of pregnancy. The rearrangement links TRBV11-3 to TRBJ1-1; D is ambiguous. This clonotype was obtained from a female donor in good health, enrolled as a control in a pregnancy study. CDR3 in DNA: TGTGCCAGCAGCTTCAGTCTGAACACTGAAGCTTTCTTT. It yields the protein CASSFSLNTEAFF.